This T cell receptor beta chain was sequenced for a study of blood T cell repertoires in COVID-19 (TCRdb year 2020). For the wider study: Collaborator samples came from the United States, Italy and Spain and covered acute and convalescent phases of COVID-19. The material from the prospective study consisted of cDNA or gDNA derived from T cells, B-cell-depleted T cells, or PBMCs. Subjects who had been exposed to COVID-19, were actively infected with it, or had recovered from it provided the deeply sampled blood TCRbeta repertoires that made up the dataset. The repertoires were released in a freely available public database intended as a resource for research on the immune response to SARS-CoV-2. The samples were drawn from the first 160 participants of the ongoing ImmuneRACE study and from 1,200 or so subjects provided by 6 global collaborators. A de-identified subject ID, COVID-19 status, age in years and sex were almost always included in the sample metadata. Where available, HLA class I and class II types were taken from metadata supplied by the sample provider and were not determined by assay-based typing.

The collaborating institutions used their own protocols to collect whole blood in K2EDTA tubes. For TCRbeta analysis, collaborator samples were shipped as frozen whole blood, as isolated PBMCs, or as DNA extracted from either sample type. About this clone: Its target antigen remains unknown. Per-base quality was not reported, and no clone a single base away is much larger than it.

Broad study findings and their caveats: How much clinical and demographic metadata was included differed by source and by participant, and the metadata was provided uncurated.

The CDR3 spans 16 residues, from the cysteine through the phenylalanine. Only the CDR3 portion is preserved as DNA: 48 bases, with reading frame beginning at the first base. The germline V and J ends show losses of 3 bases and 5 bases respectively, and no gene match explains 11 bases of the junction. According to the germline V gene, CDR1 reads SGHAT and CDR2 reads FQNNGV. TCRbeta CDR3 regions were amplified from genomic DNA using the immunoSEQ Assay, a bias-controlled multiplex PCR. The paper's processing steps were these. The number of nucleated cells in each sample was estimated by amplification of reference gene primers within the assay. To quantify the absolute abundance of each unique TCRbeta CDR3 rearrangement, sequence reads were collapsed and filtered. For each sample, productive Simpson clonality was calculated by taking the square root of Simpson's diversity index across productive rearrangements. The table comes from immuneACCESS by way of TCRdb, which keeps in-frame sequences with V and J called. Part of the clones is missing from these tables; in studies checked, under half for an unresolved V gene and the rest for unknown reasons. V, J and clone size reflect that table, while D and trimming were determined from the DNA. The sample yields roughly 86,000 clones; about four fifths were counted once. The top ten constitute roughly 2.2% of the sample.

The source material was peripheral blood. This TCR derives from a woman aged 70-85 years with acute or convalescent COVID-19. The chain is assembled from TRBV11-2 and TRBJ2-5, with TRBD2 identical over 8 junction bases. The nucleotides read TGTGCCAGCAGCTTCCAGCGGGGGCCTCCCCCCGAGACCCAGTACTTC. This gives the protein CASSFQRGPPPETQYF.